This is a list of T cell receptor beta chains from one sample in a study of cytomegalovirus exposure and HLA in healthy donors. Only in-frame clones appear in the TCRdb table, and some are missing; sequencing was by immunoSEQ multiplex PCR. Seen here are some 250,000 clones, about 86% observed once, and the top ten hold approximately 8.4%. The sequenced sample was PBMCs. The source of these receptors is a woman in her fifties or sixties in good health and CMV-seropositive. Both conserved end residues are part of each CDR3. A D gene is named only where the DNA matches it firmly. Rows may omit the clone size; those that give it use once, few, many or a size class.

CDR3 DNA: TGTGCCAGTAGTATCGGGACTAGCAGAACAGATACGCAGTATTTT
CDR3 protein: CASSIGTSRTDTQYF
V gene: TRBV19
D gene: TRBD2
J gene: TRBJ2-3
clone size: once

CDR3 DNA: TGCAGCGTTGAGTTACTAGCGGGAATCCGTAGCTCCTACAATGAGCAGTTCTTC
CDR3 protein: CSVELLAGIRSSYNEQFF
V gene: TRBV29-1
D gene: TRBD2
J gene: TRBJ2-1
clone size: -

CDR3 DNA: TGTGCCAGCAGTGTACGTTCGAGGTCGACTAATGAAAAACTGTTTTTT
CDR3 protein: CASSVRSRSTNEKLFF
V gene: TRBV6-1
D gene: -
J gene: TRBJ1-4
clone size: -

CDR3 DNA: TGTGCCAGCAGCGAGACTAGCGAACGACAAGAGACCCAGTACTTC
CDR3 protein: CASSETSERQETQYF
V gene: TRBV9
D gene: TRBD2
J gene: TRBJ2-5
clone size: -

CDR3 DNA: TGTGCCAGCAGTGATCAGGGGGTGAGCAATCAGCCCCAGCATTTT
CDR3 protein: CASSDQGVSNQPQHF
V gene: TRBV2
D gene: TRBD1
J gene: TRBJ1-5
clone size: -

CDR3 DNA: TGCGCCAGCAGCGTTGCGGGAGGTTCCACAGATACGCAGTATTTT
CDR3 protein: CASSVAGGSTDTQYF
V gene: TRBV10-2
D gene: TRBD2
J gene: TRBJ2-3
clone size: -

CDR3 DNA: TGTGCCAGCAGGACCTTAGGACAGGACACTGAAGCTTTCTTT
CDR3 protein: CASRTLGQDTEAFF
V gene: TRBV27
D gene: TRBD1
J gene: TRBJ1-1
clone size: -

CDR3 DNA: TGTGCCATCAGTGAGTTGAGGACAGGGGGCTACAATGAGCAGTTCTTC
CDR3 protein: CAISELRTGGYNEQFF
V gene: TRBV10-3
D gene: TRBD1
J gene: TRBJ2-1
clone size: -

CDR3 DNA: TGTGCCAGCAGCTTAACTAGCGGGAGCACAGATACGCAGTATTTT
CDR3 protein: CASSLTSGSTDTQYF
V gene: TRBV7-6
D gene: TRBD2
J gene: TRBJ2-3
clone size: -

CDR3 DNA: TGCGCCAGCAGCCAAGCCCCTCACCTAGTGACAGATACGCAGTATTTT
CDR3 protein: CASSQAPHLVTDTQYF
V gene: TRBV4-1
D gene: -
J gene: TRBJ2-3
clone size: -

CDR3 DNA: TGTGCCAGCTCACCCTCGACAGGGGGCGTTGGAAACACCATATATTTT
CDR3 protein: CASSPSTGGVGNTIYF
V gene: TRBV18
D gene: TRBD1
J gene: TRBJ1-3
clone size: -

CDR3 DNA: TGCGCCAGCAGCATGGGACAGGGGGCCGGGGAGCTGTTTTTT
CDR3 protein: CASSMGQGAGELFF
V gene: TRBV5-1
D gene: TRBD1
J gene: TRBJ2-2
clone size: -

CDR3 DNA: TGCGCCAGCAGTGCTGCAGCGTTCTACAATGAGCAGTTCTTC
CDR3 protein: CASSAAAFYNEQFF
V gene: TRBV10-1
D gene: -
J gene: TRBJ2-1
clone size: -

CDR3 DNA: TGCAGCGTGAATAGGAGGGACAGGGGTTTCGGGACCCAGTACTTC
CDR3 protein: CSVNRRDRGFGTQYF
V gene: TRBV29-1
D gene: TRBD1
J gene: TRBJ2-5
clone size: -

CDR3 DNA: TGCGCCAGCAGCTCCGGGACACACACCTACGAGCAGTACTTC
CDR3 protein: CASSSGTHTYEQYF
V gene: TRBV5-1
D gene: -
J gene: TRBJ2-7
clone size: -

CDR3 DNA: TGTGCCAGCAGGGGAGACAGGGAGACGTTTGAAGCTTTCTTT
CDR3 protein: CASRGDRETFEAFF
V gene: TRBV27
D gene: TRBD1
J gene: TRBJ1-1
clone size: -

CDR3 DNA: TGTGCCAGCAGCTATTTGACAGATTCCTACGAGCAGTACTTC
CDR3 protein: CASSYLTDSYEQYF
V gene: TRBV7-2
D gene: -
J gene: TRBJ2-7
clone size: -

CDR3 DNA: TGTGCCAGCGGGTACCTCGACTTGGGTGAAAAACTGTTTTTT
CDR3 protein: CASGYLDLGEKLFF
V gene: TRBV2
D gene: -
J gene: TRBJ1-4
clone size: few

CDR3 DNA: TGTGCCAGCAGTTACCGTCCGTTCGTGATCGGGGAAGCTTTCTTT
CDR3 protein: CASSYRPFVIGEAFF
V gene: TRBV6-5
D gene: -
J gene: TRBJ1-1
clone size: -

CDR3 DNA: TGTGCCAGCAGACGACAGGGATACGAGCAGTACTTC
CDR3 protein: CASRRQGYEQYF
V gene: TRBV7-9
D gene: TRBD1
J gene: TRBJ2-7
clone size: -

CDR3 DNA: TGTGCCAGCAGCTCCGGGACTTCTTTTGTAGAGCAGTACTTC
CDR3 protein: CASSSGTSFVEQYF
V gene: TRBV7-2
D gene: -
J gene: TRBJ2-7
clone size: -

CDR3 DNA: TGCGCCAGCAGCGCGACAGCTAACTATGGCTACACCTTC
CDR3 protein: CASSATANYGYTF
V gene: TRBV5-1
D gene: -
J gene: TRBJ1-2
clone size: -

CDR3 DNA: TGTGCCACAAAGGACAGGGGGCTGGGGACAGATACGCAGTATTTT
CDR3 protein: CATKDRGLGTDTQYF
V gene: TRBV10-3
D gene: TRBD1
J gene: TRBJ2-3
clone size: -

CDR3 DNA: TGTGCCAGCTCACAAATGACAGGGTACGAGCAGTACTTC
CDR3 protein: CASSQMTGYEQYF
V gene: TRBV18
D gene: TRBD1
J gene: TRBJ2-7
clone size: -

CDR3 DNA: TGTGCCAGTAGAGCTAGCGGGAGTTACGAGCAGTACTTC
CDR3 protein: CASRASGSYEQYF
V gene: TRBV19
D gene: TRBD2
J gene: TRBJ2-7
clone size: -

CDR3 DNA: TGCGCCAGCAGCTTAGGGACTAGCGGGAGGACAACCTACGAGCAGTACTTC
CDR3 protein: CASSLGTSGRTTYEQYF
V gene: TRBV5-1
D gene: TRBD2
J gene: TRBJ2-7
clone size: -

CDR3 DNA: TGCAGTGCGTACGAGGATGCGGTCCAGCATTTT
CDR3 protein: CSAYEDAVQHF
V gene: TRBV20-1
D gene: -
J gene: TRBJ1-5
clone size: -

CDR3 DNA: TGTGCCAGCAGAAATGACAGGGGTAATGGCTACACCTTC
CDR3 protein: CASRNDRGNGYTF
V gene: TRBV2
D gene: TRBD1
J gene: TRBJ1-2
clone size: -

CDR3 DNA: TGTGCCAGCAGTTTGAGGACAGCCTACAATGAGCAGTTCTTC
CDR3 protein: CASSLRTAYNEQFF
V gene: TRBV6-5
D gene: -
J gene: TRBJ2-1
clone size: -

CDR3 DNA: TGTGCCAGCAGGAGCGGGGACAGGGTCTATGGCTACACCTTC
CDR3 protein: CASRSGDRVYGYTF
V gene: TRBV28
D gene: TRBD1
J gene: TRBJ1-2
clone size: once

CDR3 DNA: TGTGCCATCAGTGAGTCGAGGGCAGACGTGGGTCAGCCCCAGCATTTT
CDR3 protein: CAISESRADVGQPQHF
V gene: TRBV10-3
D gene: -
J gene: TRBJ1-5
clone size: -

CDR3 DNA: TGTGCCAGTAGTTTAAAGGGTTTGACTAGCGGGAGAATTAGCCAGTACTTC
CDR3 protein: CASSLKGLTSGRISQYF
V gene: TRBV19
D gene: TRBD2
J gene: TRBJ2-4
clone size: -

CDR3 DNA: TGTGCCAGCAGTGAGAACAGGGTGAGCAATCAGCCCCAGCATTTT
CDR3 protein: CASSENRVSNQPQHF
V gene: TRBV6-1
D gene: -
J gene: TRBJ1-5
clone size: few

CDR3 DNA: TGTGCCAGTAGCCAGGGGGCCGGGTCCTCCTACGAGCAGTACTTC
CDR3 protein: CASSQGAGSSYEQYF
V gene: TRBV19
D gene: TRBD1
J gene: TRBJ2-7
clone size: -

CDR3 DNA: TGCAGCGTTGAGACTAGCGGGGCGGGATGGAATGAGCAGTTCTTC
CDR3 protein: CSVETSGAGWNEQFF
V gene: TRBV29-1
D gene: TRBD2
J gene: TRBJ2-1
clone size: -

CDR3 DNA: TGCAGCGTCGCTGGGACTACCATTTACAATGAGCAGTTCTTC
CDR3 protein: CSVAGTTIYNEQFF
V gene: TRBV29-1
D gene: TRBD2
J gene: TRBJ2-1
clone size: -

CDR3 DNA: TGCGCCAGCAGCTATTTAGGGGCGGACACTGAAGCTTTCTTT
CDR3 protein: CASSYLGADTEAFF
V gene: TRBV5-1
D gene: -
J gene: TRBJ1-1
clone size: -

CDR3 DNA: TGTGCCAGCTCACGTCTGAACAGGGGGAGCTCTGGAAACACCATATATTTT
CDR3 protein: CASSRLNRGSSGNTIYF
V gene: TRBV18
D gene: TRBD1
J gene: TRBJ1-3
clone size: -

CDR3 DNA: TGTGCCAGCAGCTCACTAGCTTCAGTTTCCTACGAGCAGTACTTC
CDR3 protein: CASSSLASVSYEQYF
V gene: TRBV6-5
D gene: -
J gene: TRBJ2-7
clone size: -

CDR3 DNA: TGTGCCAGCAGCCTAGAGGCCGCTAGGAATGAGCAGTTCTTC
CDR3 protein: CASSLEAARNEQFF
V gene: TRBV7-9
D gene: -
J gene: TRBJ2-1
clone size: -

CDR3 DNA: TGCAGCGCCCTACAGGGAGGGAGCTACGAGCAGTACTTC
CDR3 protein: CSALQGGSYEQYF
V gene: TRBV29-1
D gene: -
J gene: TRBJ2-7
clone size: few

CDR3 DNA: TGTGCCAGCAAACCTAGCATAAGCACAGATACGCAGTATTTT
CDR3 protein: CASKPSISTDTQYF
V gene: TRBV6-1
D gene: -
J gene: TRBJ2-3
clone size: -

CDR3 DNA: TGCGCCAGCAGCCCGGGACAAAACTACGAGCAGTACTTC
CDR3 protein: CASSPGQNYEQYF
V gene: TRBV5-1
D gene: -
J gene: TRBJ2-7
clone size: -

CDR3 DNA: TGTGCCAGCAGTTTTACCGCAGGGTCGGTGCAGACCCAGTACTTC
CDR3 protein: CASSFTAGSVQTQYF
V gene: TRBV27
D gene: -
J gene: TRBJ2-5
clone size: -

CDR3 DNA: TGTGCTTCTCGACAGGGGGCTTACGAGCAGTACTTC
CDR3 protein: CASRQGAYEQYF
V gene: TRBV30
D gene: TRBD1
J gene: TRBJ2-7
clone size: -

CDR3 DNA: TGTGCCAGCAGTGAATCATTAGGACTTACCACTAGCACAGATACGCAGTATTTT
CDR3 protein: CASSESLGLTTSTDTQYF
V gene: TRBV2
D gene: -
J gene: TRBJ2-3
clone size: -

CDR3 DNA: TGTGCCAGCAGCGTGGGAATCGGGATGAAGGAGACCCAGTACTTC
CDR3 protein: CASSVGIGMKETQYF
V gene: TRBV9
D gene: -
J gene: TRBJ2-5
clone size: -

CDR3 DNA: TGTGCCTGGAGCCGGGACAGTAATCAGCCCCAGCATTTT
CDR3 protein: CAWSRDSNQPQHF
V gene: TRBV30
D gene: TRBD1
J gene: TRBJ1-5
clone size: -

CDR3 DNA: TGTGCCAGCAGCCTCTCACGAAGGGGAGGTACTGAAGCTTTCTTT
CDR3 protein: CASSLSRRGGTEAFF
V gene: TRBV14
D gene: -
J gene: TRBJ1-1
clone size: once

CDR3 DNA: TGTGCCAGCAGCTTAGACCGGACTCCCTACAATGAGCAGTTCTTC
CDR3 protein: CASSLDRTPYNEQFF
V gene: TRBV7-6
D gene: -
J gene: TRBJ2-1
clone size: -

CDR3 DNA: TGTGCCAGCAGTTACACCAGGGTTACCCACTACGAGCAGTACTTC
CDR3 protein: CASSYTRVTHYEQYF
V gene: TRBV6-5
D gene: -
J gene: TRBJ2-7
clone size: -

CDR3 DNA: TGTGCCAGCTCATTCGAGACTTACTCTGGAAACACCATATATTTT
CDR3 protein: CASSFETYSGNTIYF
V gene: TRBV18
D gene: -
J gene: TRBJ1-3
clone size: -

CDR3 DNA: TGTGCCAGCAGCCCCTGGGGTAGGGCGGGGGAGACCCAGTACTTC
CDR3 protein: CASSPWGRAGETQYF
V gene: TRBV2
D gene: -
J gene: TRBJ2-5
clone size: -

CDR3 DNA: TGTGCCAGCAGTTTACGGCCGGGATTCTACGAGCAGTACTTC
CDR3 protein: CASSLRPGFYEQYF
V gene: TRBV27
D gene: -
J gene: TRBJ2-7
clone size: -

CDR3 DNA: TGCGCCAGCAGCGGTGGGACAGGCACTGAAGCTTTCTTT
CDR3 protein: CASSGGTGTEAFF
V gene: TRBV5-1
D gene: TRBD1
J gene: TRBJ1-1
clone size: -

CDR3 DNA: TGTGCCAGCAGTAACGCCGGGGCGGGGCCCAATGAGCAGTTCTTC
CDR3 protein: CASSNAGAGPNEQFF
V gene: TRBV25-1
D gene: -
J gene: TRBJ2-1
clone size: -

CDR3 DNA: TGCGCCAGCAGCCCTATGACTAGCGGGGATTACAATGAGCAGTTCTTC
CDR3 protein: CASSPMTSGDYNEQFF
V gene: TRBV5-1
D gene: TRBD2
J gene: TRBJ2-1
clone size: -

CDR3 DNA: TGTGCCAGCAGCTCCGGACTAGCGGGCATGACCTACGAGCAGTACTTC
CDR3 protein: CASSSGLAGMTYEQYF
V gene: TRBV5-4
D gene: TRBD2
J gene: TRBJ2-7
clone size: -

CDR3 DNA: TGTGCCAGCAGCTACGGGACAGTACTTAATGAAAAACTGTTTTTT
CDR3 protein: CASSYGTVLNEKLFF
V gene: TRBV11-1
D gene: TRBD1
J gene: TRBJ1-4
clone size: -